This entry is about one T cell receptor (beta chain). The data stem from a study of tumour-infiltrating T cells in Burkitt lymphoma. Across the whole study: Survival, overall and progression-free, tracked with productive clonality.

CDR1 is MGHRA and CDR2 is YSYEKL in the germline V gene. The ends were cut back, 0 bases at V and 4 bases at J, with 12 bases in the middle. The CDR3 contains 15 residues. Profiled with immunoSEQ multiplex PCR; TCRdb holds only in-frame clones, not every one. The sample consists of about 6,300 clones, around 10% of them appearing once. The receptor was derived from a human donor with diffuse large B-cell lymphoma. The chain links TRBV4-1 to TRBJ1-2; possible D gene TRBD1, 6 bases. The source material was tumor tissue. The CDR3 DNA reads TGCGCCAGCAGCCAAGAATCAGGGGTACCCTATGGCTACACCTTC. It specifies CASSQESGVPYGYTF.